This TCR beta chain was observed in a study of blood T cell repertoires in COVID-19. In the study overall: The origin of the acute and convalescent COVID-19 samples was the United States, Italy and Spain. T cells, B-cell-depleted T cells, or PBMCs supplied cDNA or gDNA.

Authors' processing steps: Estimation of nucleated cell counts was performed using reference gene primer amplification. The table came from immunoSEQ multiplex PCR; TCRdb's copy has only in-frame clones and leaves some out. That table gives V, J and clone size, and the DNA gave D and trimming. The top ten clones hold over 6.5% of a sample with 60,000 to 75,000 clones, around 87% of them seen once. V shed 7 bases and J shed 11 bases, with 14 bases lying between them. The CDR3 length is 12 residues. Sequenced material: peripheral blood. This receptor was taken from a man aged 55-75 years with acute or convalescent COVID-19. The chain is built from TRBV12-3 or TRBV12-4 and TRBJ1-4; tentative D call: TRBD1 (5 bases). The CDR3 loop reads CASNFRGGKLFF. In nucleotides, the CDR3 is TGTGCCAGCAATTTCCGGGGGGGGAAACTGTTTTTT.